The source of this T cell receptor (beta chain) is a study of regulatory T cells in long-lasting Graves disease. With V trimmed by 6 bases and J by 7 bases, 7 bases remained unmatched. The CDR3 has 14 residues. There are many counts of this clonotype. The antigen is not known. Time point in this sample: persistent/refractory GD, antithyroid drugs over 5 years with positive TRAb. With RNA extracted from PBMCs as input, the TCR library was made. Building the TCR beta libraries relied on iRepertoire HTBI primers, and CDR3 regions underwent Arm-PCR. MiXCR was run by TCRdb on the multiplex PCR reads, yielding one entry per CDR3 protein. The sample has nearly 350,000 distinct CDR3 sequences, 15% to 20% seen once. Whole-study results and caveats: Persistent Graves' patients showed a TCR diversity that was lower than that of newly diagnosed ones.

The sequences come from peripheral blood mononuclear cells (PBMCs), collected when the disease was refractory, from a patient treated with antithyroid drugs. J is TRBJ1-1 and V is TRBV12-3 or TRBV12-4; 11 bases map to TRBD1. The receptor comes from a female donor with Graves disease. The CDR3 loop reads CASRPGQGAVEAFF. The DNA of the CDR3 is TGTGCCAGCAGACCCGGACAGGGGGCCGTTGAAGCTTTCTTT.